A selection of T cell receptor beta chains follows, all from one sample in a study of blood T cell repertoires in COVID-19. Generated by immunoSEQ multiplex PCR, the TCRdb table keeps only in-frame clones and is missing some. The table has some 48,000 clones, about 90% seen once. Material for sequencing was peripheral blood. Receptors originate from a woman aged 80 or over in a cohort sampled during active or convalescent COVID-19. Each CDR3 is given with its conserved first and last residue. A D gene is named only where the DNA matches it firmly. Clone size, where shown, is once, few, many, or a class for clones that have expanded.

v_gene	abundance	d_gene	j_gene	CDR3aa	CDR3nt
TRBV29-1	NA	NA	TRBJ1-2	CSVREGYGYTF	TGCAGCGTTAGGGAGGGCTATGGCTACACCTTC
TRBV11-2	few	NA	TRBJ2-5	CASSLSPGMETQYF	TGTGCCAGCAGCTTATCTCCAGGGATGGAGACCCAGTACTTC
TRBV6-1	NA	NA	TRBJ1-5	CASSEVVGGARDQPQHF	TGTGCCAGCAGTGAAGTGGTGGGAGGGGCACGAGATCAGCCCCAGCATTTT
TRBV2	NA	NA	TRBJ2-7	CASSDTGPPYEQYF	TGTGCCAGCAGTGATACAGGACCCCCTTACGAGCAGTACTTC
TRBV3-1/TRBV3-2	NA	NA	TRBJ2-7	CASSLLPGGAYEQYF	TGTGCCAGCAGCCTCCTTCCCGGGGGAGCCTACGAGCAGTACTTC
TRBV10-1	once	TRBD2	TRBJ2-1	CASSDKLAGNNEQFF	TGCGCCAGCAGTGATAAATTAGCGGGAAATAATGAGCAGTTCTTC
TRBV10-2	NA	TRBD1	TRBJ1-2	CASGTDEEPYGYTF	TGCGCCAGCGGGACAGACGAAGAACCTTATGGCTACACCTTC
TRBV11-2	NA	TRBD1	TRBJ2-7	CASSTGQGEQYF	TGTGCCAGCAGCACGGGACAGGGCGAGCAGTACTTC
TRBV10-3	NA	NA	TRBJ1-1	CAITPGRGAGNTEAFF	TGTGCCATCACCCCCGGGAGGGGGGCGGGGAACACTGAAGCTTTCTTT
TRBV5-5	NA	NA	TRBJ1-2	CASSLSLMTENYGYTF	TGTGCCAGCAGCTTGTCACTCATGACAGAGAACTATGGCTACACCTTC
TRBV5-1	once	NA	TRBJ2-5	CASSLGVQETQYF	TGCGCCAGCAGCTTGGGAGTCCAAGAGACCCAGTACTTC
TRBV7-2	NA	NA	TRBJ1-1	CASSPSRWANTEAFF	TGTGCCAGCAGCCCCTCGCGATGGGCGAACACTGAAGCTTTCTTT
TRBV3-1/TRBV3-2	NA	NA	TRBJ1-2	CASSPTRRVNYGYTF	TGTGCCAGCAGCCCGACTCGACGGGTTAACTATGGCTACACCTTC
TRBV7-8	NA	NA	TRBJ1-1	CASSLFATGVGGWTEAFF	TGTGCCAGCAGCTTATTCGCGACCGGGGTAGGTGGTTGGACTGAAGCTTTCTTT
TRBV12-3/TRBV12-4	many	TRBD1	TRBJ1-2	CASRRQGSGYTF	TGTGCCAGCAGACGACAGGGTTCTGGCTACACCTTC
TRBV11-3	NA	NA	TRBJ2-7	CASSLLSYEQYF	TGTGCCAGCAGCCTCCTCAGCTACGAGCAGTACTTC
TRBV4-2	NA	NA	TRBJ2-5	CASSQGPGGQETQYF	TGTGCCAGCAGCCAAGGGCCCGGGGGCCAAGAGACCCAGTACTTC
TRBV12-3/TRBV12-4	NA	TRBD1	TRBJ1-2	CASSQGVGYGYTF	TGTGCCAGCAGTCAGGGGGTGGGCTATGGCTACACCTTC
TRBV6-5	NA	NA	TRBJ1-2	CASRTGIVHGYTF	TGTGCCAGCAGAACAGGGATTGTCCATGGCTACACCTTC
TRBV5-5	NA	TRBD2	TRBJ2-5	CASSPGLAAETQYF	TGTGCCAGCAGCCCCGGACTAGCCGCGGAGACCCAGTACTTC
TRBV28	NA	NA	TRBJ1-6	CASSLVTGGNSPLHF	TGTGCCAGCAGTTTAGTGACAGGTGGTAATTCACCCCTCCACTTT
TRBV27	NA	NA	TRBJ2-5	CASSLLGNWETQYF	TGTGCCAGCAGTTTACTCGGGAACTGGGAGACCCAGTACTTC
TRBV7-6	NA	TRBD2	TRBJ2-7	CASSLGRAGGYQYEQYF	TGTGCCAGCAGCTTAGGCCGAGCGGGGGGGTATCAGTACGAGCAGTACTTC
TRBV28	NA	TRBD2	TRBJ2-1	CASQWGGGNEQFF	TGTGCCAGCCAGTGGGGGGGAGGCAATGAGCAGTTCTTC
TRBV5-1	NA	TRBD2	TRBJ2-1	CASSLAVGGVNEQFF	TGCGCCAGCAGCTTGGCCGTGGGAGGGGTAAATGAGCAGTTCTTC
TRBV29-1	NA	TRBD2	TRBJ2-2	CSAMSGTRRAGELFF	TGCAGCGCCATGAGCGGGACTAGAAGGGCCGGGGAGCTGTTTTTT
TRBV2	NA	TRBD1	TRBJ1-3	CASSEDRQGARNTIYF	TGTGCCAGCAGTGAGGATCGGCAGGGGGCAAGAAACACCATATATTTT
TRBV11-3	NA	TRBD2	TRBJ2-3	CASSLVAGISDTQYF	TGTGCCAGCAGCTTAGTAGCGGGAATATCAGATACGCAGTATTTT
TRBV6-2/TRBV6-3	NA	TRBD1	TRBJ2-1	CASSRRRGPYNEQFF	TGTGCCAGCAGTCGTCGTAGGGGGCCCTACAATGAGCAGTTCTTC
TRBV5-6	few	TRBD1	TRBJ1-2	CASSLIGQGYGYTF	TGTGCCAGCAGCTTGATAGGACAGGGCTATGGCTACACCTTC
TRBV2	NA	TRBD1	TRBJ2-1	CASRQGELNEQFF	TGTGCCAGCAGACAGGGGGAGCTTAATGAGCAGTTCTTC